What follows is one TCR beta chain and its context. The antigen is unknown. These data belong to a study of T-cell memory formation after mild COVID-19. About the research overall: Clustering of TCRs was largely donor specific. General study results and limits: CD4+ contracting clones were found mainly in CM and EM, and CD8+ ones in EMRA.

The V end lost 3 bases, the J end lost 5 bases, and 19 bases lay between the germline ends. This CDR3 is 17 amino acids long. TCRdb itself ran the 5' RACE reads through MiXCR, one entry per CDR3 protein. The sample lists about 200,000 distinct CDR3 sequences, just over 9.5% seen once, with 3% to 4% in the top ten. This chain links TRBV12-3 or TRBV12-4 with TRBJ1-4, with a weak D call TRBD1 (5 bases). The source of this sequence is a man in his late teens or twenties who had mild COVID-19 (a few samples of this study predate the infection). Cell type and time point are not known. The sample was PBMCs or a T cell subset sorted from them (not recorded which). CDR3 in DNA: TGTGCCAGCAGTTTTACTCCCGGGGCCGGAGAGAATGAAAAACTGTTTTTT. Translated: CASSFTPGAGENEKLFF.